This T cell receptor (beta chain) is drawn from a study of cytotoxic CD8 clonotypes in ibrutinib-treated CLL. Overall study findings and caveats: Clonality correlated strongly with circulating CD8+ T cells and exceeded age-matched healthy donors at baseline. Clonality showed a rise at ibrutinib response that reversed toward baseline at progression.

CDR1 is SGHTS and CDR2 is YDEGEE in the germline V gene. The V and J ends lost 0 bases and 0 bases respectively, with 7 bases between them. This CDR3 is 14 amino acids long. Comments on this clone: What it binds is unknown.

Sequenced by immunoSEQ multiplex PCR; TCRdb stores in-frame clones only, minus some. Found here are around 21,000 clones, roughly 72% of them singletons; the top ten hold about 26%. Sequenced material: PBMCs, taken before ibrutinib treatment. This rearrangement joins TRBV5-8 to TRBJ2-7; no clear D gene. The TCR was taken from a human donor with chronic lymphocytic leukemia. DNA of the CDR3: TGTGCCAGCAGCTTGGAAGGGATCTCCTACGAGCAGTACTTC. Amino acids: CASSLEGISYEQYF.